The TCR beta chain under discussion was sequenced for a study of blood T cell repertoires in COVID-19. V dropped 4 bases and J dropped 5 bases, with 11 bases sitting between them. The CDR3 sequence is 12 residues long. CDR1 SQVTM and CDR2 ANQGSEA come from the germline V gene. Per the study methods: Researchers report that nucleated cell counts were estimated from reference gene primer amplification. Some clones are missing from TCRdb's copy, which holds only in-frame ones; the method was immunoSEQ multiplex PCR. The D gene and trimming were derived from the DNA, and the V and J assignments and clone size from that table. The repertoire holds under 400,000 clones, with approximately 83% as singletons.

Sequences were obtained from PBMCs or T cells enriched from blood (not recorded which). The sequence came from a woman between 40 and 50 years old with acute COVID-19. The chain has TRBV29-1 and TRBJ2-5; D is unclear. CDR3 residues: CSVGQREETQYF. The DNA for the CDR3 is TGCAGCGTTGGGCAGCGAGAGGAGACCCAGTACTTC. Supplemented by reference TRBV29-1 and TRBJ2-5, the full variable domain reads SAVISQKPSRDICQRGTSLTIQCQVDSQVTMMFWYRQQPGQSLTLIATANQGSEATYESGFVIDKFPISRPNLTFSTLTVSNMSPEDSSIYLCSVGQREETQYFGPGTRLLVL.